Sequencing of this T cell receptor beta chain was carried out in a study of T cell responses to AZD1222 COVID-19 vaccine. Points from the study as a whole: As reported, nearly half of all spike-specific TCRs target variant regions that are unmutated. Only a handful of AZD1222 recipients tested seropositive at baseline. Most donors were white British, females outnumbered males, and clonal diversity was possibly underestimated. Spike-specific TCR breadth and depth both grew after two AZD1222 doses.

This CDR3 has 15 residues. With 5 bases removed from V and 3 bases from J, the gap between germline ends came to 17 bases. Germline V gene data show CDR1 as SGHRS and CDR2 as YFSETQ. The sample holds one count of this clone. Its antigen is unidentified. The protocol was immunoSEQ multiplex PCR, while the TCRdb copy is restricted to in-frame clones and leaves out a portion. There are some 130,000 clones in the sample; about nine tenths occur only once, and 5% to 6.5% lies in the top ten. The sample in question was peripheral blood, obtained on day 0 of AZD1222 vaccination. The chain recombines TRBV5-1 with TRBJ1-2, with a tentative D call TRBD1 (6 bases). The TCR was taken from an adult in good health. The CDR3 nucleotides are TGCGCCAGCAGGAAGGACAGCTATGGGGACTATGGCTACACCTTC. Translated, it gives CASRKDSYGDYGYTF.